The rows below give T cell receptor beta chains drawn from one sample of a study of glioma-infiltrating T cells. TCRdb re-called the multiplex PCR reads through MiXCR, storing one row per CDR3 protein. The data contain about 140,000 distinct CDR3 sequences, around 40% of them singletons. Sequences were obtained from glioma tissue, nonneoplastic brain tissue, or PBMCs (not recorded which). The receptors derive from a human donor with low-grade glioma or glioblastoma, undergoing nonglioma brain surgery, or in good health (not recorded which). CDR3s include the opening cysteine and the closing phenylalanine or tryptophan. D genes are given only for firm matches. Size tells how often a clone was seen (once, few, many) or the class of an expanded clone, and some rows leave it out.

d_gene	v_gene	abundance	j_gene	CDR3nt	CDR3aa
TRBD2	TRBV18	-	TRBJ2-1	TGTGCCAGCTCACCCTCCTTAGCGGGATCAAGGAATGAGCAGTTCTTC	CASSPSLAGSRNEQFF
TRBD1	TRBV12-3/TRBV12-4	-	TRBJ2-1	TGTGCCAGCAGTCCCTCACAGGGGGCAGGTAATGAGCAGTTCTTC	CASSPSQGAGNEQFF
TRBD2	TRBV7-8	few	TRBJ2-5	TGTGCCAGCAGCCCCAACACCCGGGGGGCCCAGTACTTC	CASSPNTRGAQYF
-	TRBV6-1	-	TRBJ2-2	TGTGCCAGCAGGGTTTTAGCAGGGTCGGGCACCGGGGAGCTGTTTTTT	CASRVLAGSGTGELFF
-	TRBV6-2/TRBV6-3	many	TRBJ2-3	TGTGCCAGCAGTGAACGTCGTACGCAGTATTTT	CASSERRTQYF
TRBD1	TRBV2	-	TRBJ1-1	TGTGCCAGCGGGACAGCAACGAACACTGAAGCTTTCTTT	CASGTATNTEAFF
TRBD2	TRBV6-1	-	TRBJ2-5	TGTGCCAGCAGTTATCTAGCGGGGGGAAGAAAGGAGACCCAGTACTTC	CASSYLAGGRKETQYF
-	TRBV2	-	TRBJ1-1	TGTGCCAGCATCATTCAAAACGGGGGCACTGAAGCTTTCTTT	CASIIQNGGTEAFF
-	TRBV6-2/TRBV6-3	few	TRBJ2-3	TGTGCCAGCAGTTGGACGGGCACAGATACGCAGTATTTT	CASSWTGTDTQYF
-	TRBV6-1	few	TRBJ2-5	TGTGCCAGCAGCCAATCCCAGGGCGGAAAAGAGACCCAGTACTTC	CASSQSQGGKETQYF
-	TRBV7-2	few	TRBJ2-5	TGTGCCAGCAGCTTAGGACAGTACCAAGAGACCCAGTACTTC	CASSLGQYQETQYF
TRBD1	TRBV20-1	once	TRBJ1-2	TGCAGTGCTACAAACAGGGGGCTCGTCAATGGCTACACCTTC	CSATNRGLVNGYTF
-	TRBV6-2/TRBV6-3	-	TRBJ2-3	TGTGCCAGCAGTTATGGGGGGCGACCCAGCACAGATACGCAGTATTTT	CASSYGGRPSTDTQYF
-	TRBV20-1	-	TRBJ2-7	TGCAGTGCTAGAGATCAGGGGCAGTCCTCCTACGAGCAGTACTTC	CSARDQGQSSYEQYF
-	TRBV7-2	many	TRBJ2-1	TGTGCCAGCAGCTTAGATCTAGCTTCCTACAATGAGCAGTTCTTC	CASSLDLASYNEQFF
-	TRBV6-6	many	TRBJ2-7	TGTGCCAGCAGTTACACGGGTGCGTCCTACGAGCAGTACTTC	CASSYTGASYEQYF
-	TRBV28	-	TRBJ1-2	TGTGCCAGCAGCACCTCAGGGAACTATGGCTACACCTTC	CASSTSGNYGYTF
-	TRBV11-2	few	TRBJ2-3	TGTGCCAGCAGTTGGCAGGGGGATACGCAGTATTTT	CASSWQGDTQYF
-	TRBV6-1	many	TRBJ1-5	TGTGCCAGCAGTGAAGTGGTAGGCAATCAGCCCCAGCATTTT	CASSEVVGNQPQHF
TRBD1	TRBV20-1	few	TRBJ2-7	TGCAGTGCCGGACAGGGGTCCTACGAGCAGTACTTC	CSAGQGSYEQYF
-	TRBV6-1	many	TRBJ2-3	TGTGCCAGCAGTTATAAAGCGTACGGAACAGATACGCAGTATTTT	CASSYKAYGTDTQYF
TRBD1	TRBV25-1	few	TRBJ2-7	TGTGCCAGCAGTGGTCCGGAGGACAGGGGCTCCTACGAGCAGTACTTC	CASSGPEDRGSYEQYF
-	TRBV20-1	-	TRBJ1-1	TGCAGTGCTAGAGATCCCAGGCAGGCGAAGAACACTGAAGCTTTCTTT	CSARDPRQAKNTEAFF
-	TRBV20-1	-	TRBJ1-5	TGCAGTGCCACCGGGACGTTTAGCAATCAGCCCCAGCATTTT	CSATGTFSNQPQHF
-	TRBV7-9	-	TRBJ2-5	TGTGCCAGCAGCAGCCCCGCAGACCAAGAGACCCAGTACTTC	CASSSPADQETQYF
-	TRBV6-6	few	TRBJ2-7	TGTGCCAGCAGTTACTCCATAGCGGCCGCCTACGAGCAGTACTTC	CASSYSIAAAYEQYF
TRBD1	TRBV6-1	-	TRBJ1-2	TGTGCCAGCAGTAAAGACAGGGGGCCTGGCTACACCTTC	CASSKDRGPGYTF
-	TRBV2	-	TRBJ2-1	TGTGCCAGCAGGAAGGGGGACTATCCCGATGAGCAGTTCTTC	CASRKGDYPDEQFF
-	TRBV20-1	-	TRBJ1-6	TGCAGTGCTAGAGAGACCCCGGAGTTGGTGTCACCCCTCCACTTT	CSARETPELVSPLHF
-	TRBV7-9	few	TRBJ2-3	TGTGCCAGCAGCTTCAGCGAGAACACAGATACGCAGTATTTT	CASSFSENTDTQYF
-	TRBV5-4	few	TRBJ2-5	TGTGCCACTACGCAGGGCCGGGAAGAGACCCAGTACTTC	CATTQGREETQYF
-	TRBV20-1	-	TRBJ2-3	TGCAGTGCTAGAGATTTTGGGCTAGCCGACCCCACAGATACGCAGTATTTT	CSARDFGLADPTDTQYF
TRBD1	TRBV4-1	-	TRBJ1-5	TGCGCCAGCAGCCGGGATTCGACAGGGGGCAATCAGCCCCAGCATTTT	CASSRDSTGGNQPQHF
TRBD2	TRBV20-1	-	TRBJ2-1	TGCAGTGCTATTTCTAGCGGCCGCTCCTACAATGAGCAGCTCTTC	CSAISSGRSYNEQLF
-	TRBV15	-	TRBJ2-2	TGTGCCACGCGGAAGGGACACAACACCGGGGAGCTGTTTTTT	CATRKGHNTGELFF
-	TRBV6-6	many	TRBJ2-3	TGTGCCAGCAGTTACATGTCTTCGAGCACAGATACGCAGTATTTT	CASSYMSSSTDTQYF
-	TRBV6-1	few	TRBJ2-3	TGTGCCAGCACTTATCTTGGGAGCACAGATACGCAGTATTTT	CASTYLGSTDTQYF
TRBD1	TRBV2	few	TRBJ2-4	TGTGCCAGCAGGGAACAGACAGGGCAGTACTTC	CASREQTGQYF
-	TRBV6-1	few	TRBJ1-6	TGTGCCAGCAGTTATGGGGGCGCTAGCTATAATTCACCCCTCCACTTT	CASSYGGASYNSPLHF
-	TRBV2	-	TRBJ2-7	TGTGCCAGCACTGCGGGGGCCCTCTCCTACGAGCAGTACTTC	CASTAGALSYEQYF
-	TRBV15	-	TRBJ2-2	TGTGCCACCAGCAGAGACCCCAACACCGGGGAGCTGTTTTTT	CATSRDPNTGELFF
-	TRBV6-2/TRBV6-3	-	TRBJ2-7	TGTGCCAGCAAGGGCAAAACAGGGAATTACGAGCAGTACTTC	CASKGKTGNYEQYF
TRBD2	TRBV6-6	once	TRBJ2-1	TGTGCCAGCAGTTACGTGACGGGAGGGCCATCTGAGCAGTTCTTC	CASSYVTGGPSEQFF
-	TRBV20-1	once	TRBJ1-5	TGCAGTGCTAGAGAACCGGTGGGTTCTAGCAATCAGCCCCAGCATTTT	CSAREPVGSSNQPQHF
-	TRBV15	-	TRBJ2-2	TGTGCCACCGCAGTTAGCGGAGGGAACACCGGGGAGCTGTTTTTT	CATAVSGGNTGELFF
-	TRBV18	-	TRBJ2-5	TGTGCCAGCTCACCGGGCTACCGCCAAGAGACCCAGTACTTC	CASSPGYRQETQYF
-	TRBV18	-	TRBJ2-3	TGTGCCGGCTCACCTTCAACCGGAGATACGCAGTATTTT	CAGSPSTGDTQYF
-	TRBV11-1	once	TRBJ1-6	TGTGCCAGCAGCTTCTCCCCACTGAGAACATCACCCCTCCACTTT	CASSFSPLRTSPLHF
-	TRBV5-4	-	TRBJ1-1	TGTGCCAGCAAGGGGATCACTGAAGCTTTCTTT	CASKGITEAFF
-	TRBV6-2/TRBV6-3	few	TRBJ2-3	TGTGCCAGCAGTTACTATCCTTACACAGATACGCAGTATTTT	CASSYYPYTDTQYF
-	TRBV20-1	-	TRBJ2-3	TGCAGTGCTAGAGTTACCCCGCCCTCCCCAGATACGCAGTATTTT	CSARVTPPSPDTQYF
TRBD2	TRBV5-1	once	TRBJ2-3	TGCGCCAGCAGCTTGACTAGCGGTCCCTCGGCAGATACGCAGTATTTT	CASSLTSGPSADTQYF
-	TRBV4-2	-	TRBJ1-2	TGTGCCAGCAGCCAAGACAGGACCTATGGCTACACCTTC	CASSQDRTYGYTF
TRBD1	TRBV6-2/TRBV6-3	-	TRBJ2-5	TGTGCCAGCAGTTTTCCCGACAGGGAAGAGACCGAGTACTTC	CASSFPDREETEYF
-	TRBV4-3	-	TRBJ1-4	TGCGCCAGCAGCCAAGAAACGTATAATGAAAAACTGTTTTTT	CASSQETYNEKLFF
-	TRBV11-2	few	TRBJ2-7	TGTGCCAGCAGCTTAGATCCGGGACTCACCTACGAGCAGTACTTC	CASSLDPGLTYEQYF
-	TRBV27	-	TRBJ2-7	TGTGCCAGCAGCACCGGGCGCCTCTACGAGCAGTACTTC	CASSTGRLYEQYF